Each of the 28 T cell receptor beta chains below was sequenced from the same sample in a study of cytomegalovirus exposure and HLA in healthy donors (dated by TCRdb to about 2017). Libraries were built with the immunoSEQ multiplex PCR assay. For the multiplex PCR, a mixture combining 60 forward primers for TCR Vbeta segments and 13 reverse primers for TCR Jbeta segments was used. TCRdb carries this immuneACCESS record with in-frame sequences only. Its versions omit some clonotypes, under half of them owing to an unresolved V gene in the studies checked, with the rest unexplained. In all, the sample holds under 150,000 clones, and about 84% of those were seen once. The ten most abundant clones make up roughly 6.2% of the sample. Source material: PBMCs. These receptor sequences come from a middle-aged woman in good health and CMV-seropositive.

In regard to this clone: Other nucleotide sequences in the sample specify the same CDR3. J is TRBJ2-2 and V is TRBV4-1; D not certain. Germline V gene sequence: CDR1 MGHRA, CDR2 YSYEKL. This CDR3 contains 13 residues. The V end lost 4 bases, the J end lost 6 bases, and 9 bases lay between the germline ends. CDR3 amino acids: CASSLFVPGELFF. The CDR3 bases are TGCGCCAGCAGCCTATTCGTTCCCGGGGAGCTGTTTTTT.

This chain connects TRBV20-1 to TRBJ1-2; no definite D call. The CDR3 contains 11 residues. CDR1 and CDR2 (germline): DFQATT, SNEGSKA (reference sequence). V gave up 4 bases and J gave up 7 bases, with 10 bases separating them. The CDR3 region is CSANSPRGYTF. The DNA of the CDR3 is TGCAGTGCTAATAGTCCCCGTGGCTACACCTTC.

This clone was detected only a few times. The chain couples TRBV5-1 to TRBJ2-3; tentatively, D is TRBD2 (6 bases). Germline V gene data show CDR1 as SGHRS and CDR2 as YFSETQ. V lost 6 bases and J 3 bases, leaving 17 bases between the germline ends. This CDR3 contains 15 residues. CDR3 sequence (DNA): TGCGCCAGCACCCTTGGTGTGGGGGGAACAGATACGCAGTATTTT. Amino acids: CASTLGVGGTDTQYF. Combining the CDR3 with reference TRBV5-1 and TRBJ2-3 gives the whole variable domain KAGVTQTPRYLIKTRGQQVTLSCSPISGHRSVSWYQQTPGQGLQFLFEYFSETQRNKGNFPGRFSGRQFSNSRSEMNVSTLELGDSALYLCASTLGVGGTDTQYFGPGTRLTVL.

The chain carries TRBV5-4 and TRBJ2-3; 8 bases align to TRBD2. With V trimmed by 0 bases and J by 7 bases, 10 bases remained unmatched. Germline-derived CDR1 and CDR2 are SGHNT and YYREEE (reference sequence). The CDR3 contains 16 residues. The CDR3 sequence: CASSLGGTRGGNTQYF. CDR3 in DNA: TGTGCCAGCAGCTTGGGCGGGACTAGGGGTGGAAATACGCAGTATTTT.

V and J are TRBV5-1 and TRBJ1-2; unclear D gene. This CDR3 has 15 amino acids. V was trimmed by 0 bases and J by 0 bases, leaving 9 bases between them. Germline V CDR1 and CDR2: SGHRS, YFSETQ. The CDR3, as DNA: TGCGCCAGCAGCTTGGACCGGAGTGCTAACTATGGCTACACCTTC. Protein sequence: CASSLDRSANYGYTF. Drawing the rest from reference TRBV5-1 and TRBJ1-2, the complete variable domain is KAGVTQTPRYLIKTRGQQVTLSCSPISGHRSVSWYQQTPGQGLQFLFEYFSETQRNKGNFPGRFSGRQFSNSRSEMNVSTLELGDSALYLCASSLDRSANYGYTFGSGTRLTVV.

The V and J genes are TRBV5-1 and TRBJ1-3; D gene ambiguous. V lost 0 bases, J lost 8 bases, and 12 bases lay in between. Germline CDR1 and CDR2: SGHRS and YFSETQ. This CDR3 has 14 residues. The CDR3, as DNA: TGCGCCAGCAGCTTGGGAAAGACTTGGGACACCATATATTTT. The encoded protein is CASSLGKTWDTIYF.

V and J are TRBV29-1 and TRBJ2-3; TRBD2 matches 9 bases. V trimming: 4 bases; J trimming: 0 bases; junction bases outside the gene matches: 8. The CDR3 is 16 residues long. Germline values: CDR1 SQVTM, CDR2 ANQGSEA. The CDR3 DNA is TGCAGCGTTGCGGGCCTAGCGGGACCTAGCACAGATACGCAGTATTTT. Its translation is CSVAGLAGPSTDTQYF.

The chain has TRBV25-1 and TRBJ1-2; 8 bases line up with TRBD1. The CDR3 extends over 15 amino acids. Germline CDR1 reads MGHDK; CDR2 reads SYGVNS. The V gene end was trimmed by 8 bases and the J gene end by 9 bases; junction bases not matched to a gene: 17. The CDR3 sequence: CASVPGGAVFESYTF. The CDR3, as DNA: TGTGCCAGCGTCCCAGGGGGCGCGGTGTTCGAGAGCTACACCTTC.

The CDR3, as DNA: TGTGCCAGCAGCCCTAGTTCGGGACAGGGCTACGAGCAGTACTTC. Translating gives CASSPSSGQGYEQYF. The V and J genes are TRBV11-2 and TRBJ2-7; 9 positions agree with TRBD1. The ends lost 5 bases at V and 3 bases at J; junction bases unmatched: 8. Per germline, CDR1 SGHAT and CDR2 FQNNGV. This CDR3 is built from 15 residues.

The V gene is TRBV29-1, the J gene TRBJ1-2; 7 bases agree with TRBD1. The CDR3 runs 13 residues. Germline assignment: CDR1 SQVTM and CDR2 ANQGSEA. V gave up 7 bases and J gave up 2 bases; unmatched junction bases: 7. The CDR3 nucleotides are TGCAGCGCTACTACGACAGGGAACTATGGCTACACCTTC. This codes for CSATTTGNYGYTF.

The DNA for the CDR3 is TGCGCCAGCAGCGGTACGGACGGGGGAGAGACCCAGTACTTC. This encodes CASSGTDGGETQYF. The gene calls are TRBV5-1 and TRBJ2-5; maybe TRBD2 (6 bases). The CDR3 totals 14 residues. Germline values: CDR1 SGHRS, CDR2 YFSETQ. Trimming pared 4 bases from V and 4 bases from J, leaving 14 bases between.

The J gene is TRBJ2-3, the V gene TRBV7-9, with TRBD1 matching 10 bases. The CDR3 totals 19 residues. Trimming removed 6 bases from V and 2 bases from J; junction bases left unmatched: 17. Germline values: CDR1 SEHNR, CDR2 FQNEAQ (reference sequence). CDR3 amino acids: CASSFYGDLTGGFTDTQYF. CDR3 sequence (DNA): TGTGCCAGCAGTTTCTACGGGGATTTGACAGGGGGCTTCACAGATACGCAGTATTTT. Using reference TRBV7-9 and TRBJ2-3 for the parts outside the CDR3, the full variable domain is DTGVSQNPRHKITKRGQNVTFRCDPISEHNRLYWYRQTLGQGPEFLTYFQNEAQLEKSRLLSDRFSAERPKGSFSTLEIQRTEQGDSAMYLCASSFYGDLTGGFTDTQYFGPGTRLTVL.

The chain employs TRBV27 and TRBJ2-1; 9 positions match TRBD2. Germline V CDR1 and CDR2: MNHEY, SMNVEV (reference sequence). J gave up 4 bases and V 5 bases, and 12 bases lay outside the gene matches. The CDR3 runs to 17 residues. The CDR3 DNA sequence: TGTGCCAGCAGTCTAAATACGCGGGAGGGTAGGTACAATGAGCAGTTCTTC. This translates into CASSLNTREGRYNEQFF.

The rearrangement links TRBV4-2 to TRBJ1-5, with D perhaps TRBD1 (5 bases). The CDR3 has 18 residues. The ends were cut back, 0 bases at V and 1 base at J, with 16 bases in the middle. CDR1 is LGHNA and CDR2 is YNFKEQ in the germline V gene. This chain's CDR3 is CASSQDSAQGWSNQPQHF. The CDR3 DNA follows: TGTGCCAGCAGCCAAGATTCTGCGCAGGGATGGAGCAATCAGCCCCAGCATTTT.

The chain couples TRBV5-1 to TRBJ2-1; D is ambiguous. Germline V gene lookup returns CDR1 SGHRS and CDR2 YFSETQ. The CDR3 is 12 amino acids. V dropped 2 bases and J dropped 6 bases, with 6 bases sitting between them. In nucleotides, the CDR3 is TGCGCCAGCAGCTTAAACTTCAATGAGCAGTTCTTC. Protein product: CASSLNFNEQFF.

This clone was detected once. This chain joins TRBV11-3 and TRBJ2-1, with a possible D match to TRBD2 (6 bases). The CDR3 consists of 13 residues. Trimming took off 2 bases at V and 9 bases at J, with 11 bases between the two ends. The germline V gene has CDR1 SGHNT and CDR2 YENEEA. The CDR3 reads CASSLRGKGEQFF. The CDR3 nucleotides are TGTGCCAGCAGCTTACGGGGGAAGGGTGAGCAGTTCTTC.

This rearrangement joins TRBV9 to TRBJ2-2; 13 bases are a match to TRBD2. This CDR3 has 18 amino acids. Per the germline V gene, CDR1 is SGDLS and CDR2 is YYNGEE. The V segment lost 3 bases and the J segment 2 bases; nucleotides outside the gene matches: 7. CDR3 sequence reads: CASSEGLAGFLNTGELFF. Here the CDR3 DNA reads TGTGCCAGCAGCGAGGGACTAGCGGGGTTCCTCAACACCGGGGAGCTGTTTTTT.

The V gene is TRBV5-6, the J gene TRBJ2-7; TRBD2 matches 13 bases. V shed 4 bases, J shed 5 bases, and the junction held 12 bases outside the gene matches. CDR1 is SGHDT and CDR2 is YYEEEE in the germline V gene. The CDR3 spans 17 residues. For the CDR3, the DNA is TGTGCCAGCAGCAGATCTACTAGCGGGAGGGCCTCAGACGAGCAGTACTTC. Protein product: CASSRSTSGRASDEQYF.

This chain connects TRBV5-4 to TRBJ2-1; 7 bases line up with TRBD2. The CDR3 covers 16 residues. V shed 1 base, J shed 6 bases, and the junction held 10 bases outside the gene matches. CDR1 SGHNT and CDR2 YYREEE come from the germline V gene (reference sequence). The CDR3, as DNA: TGTGCCAGCAGCTTGCACGGCGGGCCGGGGGGCAATGAGCAGTTCTTC. This translates into CASSLHGGPGGNEQFF. The variable domain in full, completed from reference TRBV5-4 and TRBJ2-1, reads ETGVTQSPTHLIKTRGQQVTLRCSSQSGHNTVSWYQQALGQGPQFIFQYYREEENGRGNFPPRFSGLQFPNYSSELNVNALELDDSALYLCASSLHGGPGGNEQFFGPGTRLTVL.

Only a few counts were recorded for this clone. The rearrangement uses TRBV2 and TRBJ1-1; D unclear. V was clipped by 6 bases and J by 5 bases, with 10 bases between them. CDR3 size: 12 residues. Germline CDR1 reads SNHLY; CDR2 reads FYNNEI. The CDR3 spells CASRLERTEAFF. Written as DNA, the CDR3 is TGTGCCAGCAGGCTGGAGAGGACTGAAGCTTTCTTT.

This chain links TRBV2 with TRBJ2-1; D unclear. Germline CDR1 is SNHLY and CDR2 is FYNNEI. This CDR3 comprises 13 residues. With 4 bases removed from V and 4 bases from J, the gap between germline ends came to 8 bases. The CDR3: CASSASVYNEQFF. The CDR3 bases are TGTGCCAGCAGTGCGTCGGTTTACAATGAGCAGTTCTTC.

V usage is TRBV6-5 and J usage is TRBJ2-1; TRBD2 might be the D (6 bases). The germline V gene encodes CDR1 MNHEY and CDR2 SVGAGI. CDR3 length equals 13 residues. The V gene lost 0 bases and the J gene lost 9 bases, with 9 bases spanning the gap. The CDR3 reads CASSYSRTTEQFF. CDR3 nucleotides: TGTGCCAGCAGTTACTCCCGGACTACTGAGCAGTTCTTC.

The chain has TRBV6-5 and TRBJ2-2, with 7 bases fitting TRBD2. In germline, CDR1 is MNHEY, CDR2 SVGAGI. The J segment lost 8 bases and the V segment lost 5 bases, leaving 5 bases of the junction unmatched. The CDR3 is 13 amino acids. The CDR3 DNA reads TGTGCCAGCAGTCACCGACTAGCAGGGGAGCTGTTTTTT. Translation: CASSHRLAGELFF.

This chain links TRBV2 with TRBJ1-5, with 9 bases lining up with TRBD1. With 6 bases clipped from V and 2 bases from J, the junction kept 5 bases outside the gene matches. The CDR3 loop spans 15 amino acids. Germline V gives CDR1 SNHLY, CDR2 FYNNEI. As DNA, the CDR3 is TGTGCCAGCAGGACAGGGGGGGTTGGCAATCAGCCCCAGCATTTT. It specifies CASRTGGVGNQPQHF.

This clone turned up a few times. The CDR3 loop reads CASSQLAGSEQFF. The CDR3 DNA reads TGTGCCAGCAGCCAGCTAGCGGGAAGTGAGCAGTTCTTC. The chain has TRBV11-3 and TRBJ2-1; 9 positions match TRBD2. Trimming took 5 bases from V and 9 from J; bases not matched to a gene: 5. The CDR3 extends over 13 amino acids. The germline CDR1 and CDR2 sequences are SGHNT and YENEEA. Variable domain in full (rest from reference TRBV11-3 and TRBJ2-1): EAGVVQSPRYKIIEKKQPVAFWCNPISGHNTLYWYLQNLGQGPELLIRYENEEAVDDSQLPKDRFSAERLKGVDSTLKIQPAELGDSAVYLCASSQLAGSEQFFGPGTRLTVL.

V is TRBV5-1 and J is TRBJ2-7, with unresolved D. V gave up 4 bases and J gave up 0 bases, with 8 bases separating them. The length of the CDR3 is 13 residues. Germline V gives CDR1 SGHRS, CDR2 YFSETQ. This chain's CDR3 is CASSARSSYEQYF. The CDR3 region has the DNA TGCGCCAGCAGCGCTCGGAGCTCCTACGAGCAGTACTTC.

The chain links TRBV9 to TRBJ1-4; TRBD1 might be the D (5 bases). The CDR3 consists of 13 residues. Germline V lookup: CDR1 SGDLS, CDR2 YYNGEE. The germline V and J ends were trimmed by 0 bases and 11 bases, with 11 bases remaining between them. CDR3 amino acids: CASSVDSGYKLFF. CDR3 nucleotides: TGTGCCAGCAGCGTAGATTCAGGGTACAAACTGTTTTTT.

The chain combines TRBV7-9 with TRBJ2-2, with TRBD2 matching 10 bases. The germline V gene encodes CDR1 SEHNR and CDR2 FQNEAQ (reference sequence). The V segment lost 1 base and the J segment 1 base; nucleotides outside the gene matches: 6. The CDR3 consists of 18 residues. In nucleotides, the CDR3 is TGTGCCAGCAGCTTAGGTATTACTAGCGGGGAGAACACCGGGGAGCTGTTTTTT. Residues: CASSLGITSGENTGELFF.